These 23 T cell receptor beta chains share one sample of origin, sequenced in a study of a mutant IDH1 vaccine in newly diagnosed glioma. Profiled with immunoSEQ multiplex PCR; TCRdb holds only in-frame clones, not every one. This sample yields around 66,000 clones, of which under 90% are seen a single time; more than 5.5% belongs to the top ten. Their antigens are not known. The time point was: week 11, during vaccination. Vaccine doses each comprised 300 ug of mutant IDH1 20-mer peptide, with topical imiquimod. Here the sequenced sample was PBMCs, taken from a glioma patient whose treatment included an IDH1 peptide vaccine. The receptors shown here come from a man aged 45-60 years with glioma.

The chain has TRBV7-2 and TRBJ1-4, with 9 bases identical to TRBD1. This CDR3 has 14 residues. Germline-derived CDR1 and CDR2 are SGHTA and FQGNSA. After removal of 5 bases from V and 7 bases from J, the junction contained 5 bases not matched to a gene. CDR3 nucleotide sequence: TGTGCCAGCAGCCCCCCGGACAGGGGTGAAAAACTGTTTTTT. Translation gives CASSPPDRGEKLFF.

The V call is TRBV27, the J call TRBJ2-7, with no clear D. The CDR3 has 14 amino acids. Germline-derived CDR1 and CDR2 are MNHEY and SMNVEV (reference sequence). V shed 4 bases and J shed 0 bases, with 10 bases lying between them. The CDR3 region is CASSSPGLSYEQYF. DNA for the CDR3: TGTGCCAGCAGTTCCCCGGGCCTCTCCTACGAGCAGTACTTC.

The chain carries TRBV6-6 and TRBJ2-5; TRBD2 matches at 13 bases. Trimming removed 5 bases from V and 7 bases from J; junction bases left unmatched: 7. This CDR3 has 15 amino acids. Germline assignment: CDR1 MNHNY and CDR2 SVGAGI (reference sequence). The CDR3 region is CASSTTSGGLGTQYF. In nucleotides, the CDR3 is TGTGCCAGCAGTACGACTAGCGGGGGGCTTGGGACCCAGTACTTC.

Comment on this clone: At the DNA level, this CDR3 is encoded by other sequences in the same sample as well. This chain uses TRBV27 with TRBJ1-1, with 8 bases matching TRBD1. J lost 4 bases, V lost 5 bases, and 0 bases had no gene match. Germline lookup yields CDR1 MNHEY and CDR2 SMNVEV (reference sequence). The CDR3 contains 12 residues. CDR3 sequence: CASSDRGTEAFF. The CDR3, as DNA: TGTGCCAGCAGTGACAGGGGCACTGAAGCTTTCTTT.

The V gene is TRBV10-3, the J gene TRBJ2-7; 9 bases align to TRBD2. V lost 5 bases and J lost 3; bases outside the gene matches: 5. The CDR3 spans 14 residues. From germline, CDR1 is ENHRY and CDR2 SYGVKD. CDR3 sequence (DNA): TGTGCCATCAGTTCATCGACTAGCGGCTACGAGCAGTACTTC. This encodes CAISSSTSGYEQYF.

This clone was observed a handful of times. The CDR3 DNA reads as TGTGCCAGCAGTGAGGGGGACGGTTTATCACCCCTCCACTTT. Its protein product is CASSEGDGLSPLHF. This chain links TRBV6-1 with TRBJ1-6; the D gene is possibly TRBD1 (5 bases). The CDR3 length is 14 residues. Between the trimmed V and J ends, which lost 3 bases and 10 bases, there was a span of 13 bases. Germline V gene data show CDR1 as MNHNS and CDR2 as SASEGT.

The rearrangement uses TRBV5-1 and TRBJ2-3; D may be TRBD2 (6 bases). The CDR3 totals 16 residues. Trimming cost V 4 bases and J 3 bases, with 18 bases left between them. Germline CDR1 reads SGHRS; CDR2 reads YFSETQ. The CDR3 sequence: CASSPPRQGGTDTQYF. The CDR3 DNA is TGCGCCAGCAGCCCCCCCCGGCAGGGAGGAACAGATACGCAGTATTTT.

The J gene is TRBJ1-6, the V gene TRBV4-1; maybe TRBD1 (6 bases). The V end lost 1 base, the J end lost 9 bases, and 16 bases lay between the germline ends. There are 16 residues in the CDR3. Germline CDR1 is MGHRA and CDR2 is YSYEKL. DNA of the CDR3: TGCGCCAGCAGCCAAGGTGCTACAGGGAGAGGTTCACCCCTCCACTTT. Translating gives CASSQGATGRGSPLHF.

This chain joins TRBV2 and TRBJ2-4; TRBD1 matches 8 bases. Trimming removed 7 bases from V and 0 bases from J; junction bases left unmatched: 5. From germline, CDR1 is SNHLY and CDR2 FYNNEI. The CDR3 has 15 amino acids. The CDR3 DNA is TGTGCCAGCAACAGGGGGAGTGTAGCCAAAAACATTCAGTACTTC. Its translation is CASNRGSVAKNIQYF.

This chain uses TRBV6-5 with TRBJ1-1; D ambiguous. Germline assignment: CDR1 MNHEY and CDR2 SVGAGI. Trimming cost V 0 bases and J 6 bases, with 2 bases left between them. The CDR3 sequence is 11 residues long. The CDR3 loop is CASSYSAEAFF. The CDR3 DNA sequence: TGTGCCAGCAGTTACTCCGCTGAAGCTTTCTTT.

V is TRBV2 and J is TRBJ2-1, with no clear D. The CDR3 loop spans 13 amino acids. The germline V gene encodes CDR1 SNHLY and CDR2 FYNNEI. Trimming removed 7 bases at V and 2 bases at J, with 9 bases between. The CDR3 DNA reads as TGTGCCAGCATGGCGAGTACCTACAATGAGCAGTTCTTC. Translation: CASMASTYNEQFF.

This clone was seen a handful of times. The chain is built from TRBV4-3 and TRBJ2-2; D is uncertain. V was cut by 1 base and J by 1 base, with 4 bases left in between. The CDR3 spans 14 residues. Germline CDR1 LGHNA, CDR2 YSLEER. The CDR3 loop reads CASSQAGNTGELFF. The CDR3 DNA follows: TGCGCCAGCAGCCAAGCCGGGAACACCGGGGAGCTGTTTTTT.

This clone was picked up one time. The chain joins TRBV10-3 to TRBJ2-7; D gene unclear. The CDR3 totals 14 residues. Germline V gene data show CDR1 as ENHRY and CDR2 as SYGVKD. Trimming shortened V by 0 bases and J by 5 bases, and 11 bases separated the two germline ends. CDR3 coding DNA: TGTGCCATCAGTGAGTCTGGGCAGCTCCACGAGCAGTACTTC. This gives the protein CAISESGQLHEQYF.

The rearrangement joins TRBV28 to TRBJ1-3; D is uncertain. The V gene lost 6 bases and the J gene lost 3 bases, with 12 bases spanning the gap. This CDR3 spans 14 amino acids. Per germline, CDR1 MDHEN and CDR2 SYDVKM. The CDR3 protein is CASSPGLSGNTIYF. In nucleotides, the CDR3 is TGTGCCAGCAGCCCGGGTCTTAGTGGAAACACCATATATTTT. The whole variable domain, filled in from reference TRBV28 and TRBJ1-3, reads DVKVTQSSRYLVKRTGEKVFLECVQDMDHENMFWYRQDPGLGLRLIYFSYDVKMKEKGDIPEGYSVSREKKERFSLILESASTNQTSMYLCASSPGLSGNTIYFGEGSWLTVV.

The chain joins TRBV27 to TRBJ1-5, with a possible D match to TRBD1 (6 bases). CDR3 length equals 13 residues. The germline V gene encodes CDR1 MNHEY and CDR2 SMNVEV (reference sequence). The V end lost 4 bases, the J end lost 7 bases, and 11 bases lay between the germline ends. Here the CDR3 reads CASSSGTWQPQHF. In DNA, the CDR3 is TGTGCCAGCAGTTCTGGGACATGGCAGCCCCAGCATTTT.

The gene calls are TRBV9 and TRBJ2-5; possible D gene TRBD2, 5 bases. V was clipped by 7 bases and J by 4 bases, with 8 bases between them. This CDR3 has 11 residues. Germline V gene lookup returns CDR1 SGDLS and CDR2 YYNGEE. The CDR3 sequence: CASGSVETQYF. CDR3 DNA sequence: TGTGCCAGCGGGAGCGTAGAGACCCAGTACTTC. Together with reference TRBV9 and TRBJ2-5, the CDR3 gives the full variable domain: DSGVTQTPKHLITATGQRVTLRCSPRSGDLSVYWYQQSLDQGLQFLIQYYNGEERAKGNILERFSAQQFPDLHSELNLSSLELGDSALYFCASGSVETQYFGPGTRLLVL.

The chain has TRBV4-3 and TRBJ1-5; D gene uncertain. CDR1 is LGHNA and CDR2 is YSLEER in the germline V gene. Trimming removed 0 bases from V and 7 bases from J, with 7 bases in between. The CDR3 has 13 residues. CDR3 in DNA: TGCGCCAGCAGCCAAGATTTCGGGCAGCCCCAGCATTTT. Encoded protein: CASSQDFGQPQHF.

The gene calls are TRBV29-1 and TRBJ2-1; D call uncertain. V was pared by 2 bases and J by 4 bases, with 9 bases between. The germline CDR1 and CDR2 sequences are SQVTM and ANQGSEA. CDR3 length: 13 residues. The CDR3 DNA reads TGCAGCGTTGAAAACCTAGGTTACAATGAGCAGTTCTTC. It translates to CSVENLGYNEQFF.

The chain joins TRBV11-2 to TRBJ2-7, with 7 bases that match TRBD1. V gave up 5 bases and J gave up 0 bases; unmatched junction bases: 13. Germline-derived CDR1 and CDR2 are SGHAT and FQNNGV. This CDR3 contains 17 residues. CDR3 protein: CASSPLNRAGGSYEQYF. The CDR3 bases are TGTGCCAGCAGCCCCCTCAATAGGGCAGGGGGCTCCTACGAGCAGTACTTC.

The genes are TRBV7-2 and TRBJ1-1, with D unresolved. Germline V CDR1 and CDR2: SGHTA, FQGNSA. Between the trimmed V and J ends, which lost 2 bases and 8 bases, there was a span of 12 bases. This CDR3 is 13 amino acids long. CDR3: CASSLTVTGEAFF. CDR3 bases: TGTGCCAGCAGCTTAACCGTGACCGGAGAAGCTTTCTTT. Full variable domain (rest looked up from reference TRBV7-2 and TRBJ1-1): GAGVSQSPSNKVTEKGKDVELRCDPISGHTALYWYRQSLGQGLEFLIYFQGNSAPDKSGLPSDRFSAERTGGSVSTLTIQRTQQEDSAVYLCASSLTVTGEAFFGQGTRLTVV.

The chain employs TRBV19 and TRBJ1-1; 9 bases map to TRBD1. CDR3 size: 15 residues. Trimming removed 2 bases from V and 1 base from J; junction bases left unmatched: 2. Germline CDR1 is LNHDA and CDR2 is SQIVND (reference sequence). CDR3 DNA sequence: TGTGCCAGTAGTATACCGGGACAGGGGAACACTGAAGCTTTCTTT. This translates into CASSIPGQGNTEAFF.

This clone showed up just a few times. The V and J genes are TRBV5-1 and TRBJ2-1; D possibly uses TRBD1 or TRBD2 (5 bases each). V gave up 3 bases and J gave up 9 bases, with 19 bases separating them. Germline CDR1 and CDR2: SGHRS and YFSETQ. This CDR3 comprises 15 residues. CDR3 DNA sequence: TGCGCCAGCAGCTATTGGAGGCAGGGCAGCGGTGAGCAGTTCTTC. This encodes CASSYWRQGSGEQFF. Together with reference TRBV5-1 and TRBJ2-1, the CDR3 gives the full variable domain: KAGVTQTPRYLIKTRGQQVTLSCSPISGHRSVSWYQQTPGQGLQFLFEYFSETQRNKGNFPGRFSGRQFSNSRSEMNVSTLELGDSALYLCASSYWRQGSGEQFFGPGTRLTVL.

The rearrangement joins TRBV5-4 to TRBJ1-3; 7 positions agree with TRBD1. The CDR3 covers 14 residues. Trimming cost V 4 bases and J 2 bases; bases outside gene matches: 3. CDR1 is SGHNT, CDR2 YYREEE, per germline (reference sequence). The CDR3 spells CASSPGTAGNTIYF. CDR3 nucleotide sequence: TGTGCCAGCAGCCCCGGGACAGCTGGAAACACCATATATTTT.